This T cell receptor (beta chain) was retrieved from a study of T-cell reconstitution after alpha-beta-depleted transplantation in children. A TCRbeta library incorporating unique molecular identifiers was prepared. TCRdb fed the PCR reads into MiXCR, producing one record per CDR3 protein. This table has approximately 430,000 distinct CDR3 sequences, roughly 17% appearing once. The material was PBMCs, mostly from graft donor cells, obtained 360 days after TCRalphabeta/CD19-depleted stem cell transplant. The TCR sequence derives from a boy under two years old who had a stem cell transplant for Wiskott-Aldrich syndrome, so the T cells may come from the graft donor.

This CDR3 is CASSFQGAVYEQYF. The CDR3 DNA follows: TGTGCCAGCAGCTTCCAGGGGGCAGTATACGAGCAGTACTTC. The rearrangement joins TRBV7-9 to TRBJ2-7; 8 bases align to TRBD1. This CDR3 contains 14 residues. Germline trimming cut 3 bases from V and 4 bases from J; bases unmatched to any gene: 5. The germline V gene encodes CDR1 SEHNR and CDR2 FQNEAQ (reference sequence). Drawing the rest from reference TRBV7-9 and TRBJ2-7, the complete variable domain is DTGVSQNPRHKITKRGQNVTFRCDPISEHNRLYWYRQTLGQGPEFLTYFQNEAQLEKSRLLSDRFSAERPKGSFSTLEIQRTEQGDSAMYLCASSFQGAVYEQYFGPGTRLTVT.